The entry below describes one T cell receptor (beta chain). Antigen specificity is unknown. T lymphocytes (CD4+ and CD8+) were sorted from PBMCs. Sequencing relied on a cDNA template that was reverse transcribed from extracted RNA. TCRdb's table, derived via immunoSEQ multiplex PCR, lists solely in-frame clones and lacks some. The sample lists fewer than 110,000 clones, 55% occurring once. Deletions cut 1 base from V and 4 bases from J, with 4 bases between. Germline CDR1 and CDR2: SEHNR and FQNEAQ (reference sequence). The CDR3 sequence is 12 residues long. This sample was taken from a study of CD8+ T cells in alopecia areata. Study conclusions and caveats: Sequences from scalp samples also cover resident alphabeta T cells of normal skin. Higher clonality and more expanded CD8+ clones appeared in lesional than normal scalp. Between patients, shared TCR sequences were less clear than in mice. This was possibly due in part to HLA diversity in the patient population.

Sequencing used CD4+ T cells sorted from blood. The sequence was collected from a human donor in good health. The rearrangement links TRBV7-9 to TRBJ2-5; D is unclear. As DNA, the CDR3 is TGTGCCAGCAGCTTAGTCCCAGAGACCCAGTACTTC. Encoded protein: CASSLVPETQYF.